The 32 T cell receptor beta chains listed next were all sequenced from one sample in a study of cytomegalovirus exposure and HLA in healthy donors (dated by TCRdb to the late 2010s). The library was built by means of the immunoSEQ multiplex PCR assay. For the multiplex PCR, a mixture combining 60 forward primers for TCR Vbeta segments and 13 reverse primers for TCR Jbeta segments was used. TCRdb retrieved this table from immuneACCESS and kept in-frame rearrangements only. Not all clones are present; in checked studies, unresolved V genes account for under half, and no reason is known for the remainder. Present in this sample are 150,000 to 250,000 clones, 60% to 85% of which were seen just once. Over 1.5% of the sample lies in the top ten. Source material: PBMCs. These receptors were taken from a girl aged 5 to 17 in good health and CMV-seropositive.

CDR3 DNA sequence: TGCAGCGGAGAAACAGGGGAAGGCACTGAAGCTTTCTTT. Its translation is CSGETGEGTEAFF. J is TRBJ1-1 and V is TRBV29-1; 7 nucleotides line up with TRBD1. The germline V gene encodes CDR1 SQVTM and CDR2 ANQGSEA. This CDR3 has 13 residues. V trimming: 7 bases; J trimming: 4 bases; junction bases outside the gene matches: 9.

This rearrangement joins TRBV2 to TRBJ1-3, with no clear D. Between the trimmed V and J ends, which lost 1 base and 0 bases, there was a span of 7 bases. The V gene's germline CDR1 is SNHLY and CDR2 FYNNEI. This CDR3 spans 15 amino acids. The CDR3 nucleotides read TGTGCCAGCAGTGAAGTGGCTCGCTCTGGAAACACCATATATTTT. This encodes CASSEVARSGNTIYF.

This rearrangement joins TRBV15 to TRBJ2-7; perhaps D is TRBD1 or TRBD2 (6 bases each). The CDR3 length is 15 residues. V gave up 5 bases and J gave up 6 bases, with 20 bases separating them. CDR1 and CDR2 from the germline V gene are LNHNV and YYDKDF (reference sequence). CDR3 sequence (DNA): TGTGCCACCAGCCGAGGGGGGCAGGATCTCGCCGAGCAGTACTTC. Protein product: CATSRGGQDLAEQYF.

The J gene is TRBJ2-3, the V gene TRBV12-5; 7 positions agree with TRBD2. CDR3 length: 14 amino acids. From germline, CDR1 is LGHNT and CDR2 FRNRAP. V lost 7 bases and J lost 0; bases outside the gene matches: 4. DNA for the CDR3: TGTGCTAGTGCCGTTAGCGGGAGCACAGATACGCAGTATTTT. Protein sequence: CASAVSGSTDTQYF.

The chain recombines TRBV15 with TRBJ1-2; TRBD1 matches 8 bases. J lost 2 bases, V lost 1 base, and 3 bases had no gene match. Germline loops: CDR1 LNHNV, CDR2 YYDKDF (reference sequence). The CDR3 extends over 15 amino acids. CDR3 bases: TGTGCCACCAGCAGAGCGACAGGGGACAACTATGGCTACACCTTC. It encodes CATSRATGDNYGYTF.

The chain employs TRBV9 and TRBJ2-5; TRBD2 matches at 7 bases. Germline CDR1 and CDR2: SGDLS and YYNGEE. V dropped 3 bases and J dropped 5; count of bases not matched to a gene: 7. CDR3 length: 14 residues. CDR3 protein: CASSASGTGETQYF. The CDR3 DNA follows: TGTGCCAGCAGCGCAAGCGGGACCGGCGAGACCCAGTACTTC.

The CDR3 DNA reads as TGCAGCGTACACGGGCGGGGGAACACCGGGGAGCTGTTTTTT. This sequence encodes CSVHGRGNTGELFF. The chain employs TRBV29-1 and TRBJ2-2, with D possibly matching TRBD2 (6 bases). V lost 6 bases and J lost 1, with 12 bases in between. Looked up from germline, CDR1 is SQVTM and CDR2 is ANQGSEA. The CDR3 totals 14 residues.

The V call is TRBV6-6, the J call TRBJ2-7, with 10 bases aligning to TRBD2. The CDR3 length is 15 residues. J lost 4 bases, V lost 4 bases, and 7 bases had no gene match. CDR1 and CDR2 (germline): MNHNY, SVGAGI (reference sequence). DNA of the CDR3: TGTGCCAGCAGTTGGGAAGCGGGGGGGCCTTACGAGCAGTACTTC. It encodes CASSWEAGGPYEQYF.

V usage is TRBV19 and J usage is TRBJ1-1, with TRBD1 identical over 7 bases. The V and J ends lost 5 bases and 9 bases, in that order; junction bases with no gene match: 18. Germline V gene sequence: CDR1 LNHDA, CDR2 SQIVND (reference sequence). The CDR3 is 16 residues long. The DNA for the CDR3 is TGTGCCAGTAGTCGCGCCGCCTCCGGGACAGTGCAAAAAGCTTTCTTT. This codes for CASSRAASGTVQKAFF.

V is TRBV25-1 and J is TRBJ2-1, with TRBD2 as a possible D gene (5 bases). The CDR3 has 16 amino acids. Trimming took off 3 bases at V and 0 bases at J, with 12 bases between the two ends. CDR1 and CDR2 (germline): MGHDK, SYGVNS. CDR3 in DNA: TGTGCCAGCAGTGACGGAGGACTGTACTCCTACAATGAGCAGTTCTTC. Its translation is CASSDGGLYSYNEQFF.

The chain employs TRBV10-3 and TRBJ2-7; no clear D gene. The CDR3 totals 12 residues. V shed 4 bases and J shed 2 bases, with 6 bases lying between them. Germline assignment: CDR1 ENHRY and CDR2 SYGVKD. CDR3 in amino acids: CAISGPAYEQYF. The DNA of the CDR3 is TGTGCCATCAGTGGTCCAGCCTACGAGCAGTACTTC.

This chain links TRBV5-1 with TRBJ2-7, with D possibly being TRBD2 (5 bases). The CDR3 has 15 amino acids. Trimming left V 0 bases short and J 0 bases short, with 10 bases between. From germline, CDR1 is SGHRS and CDR2 YFSETQ. The CDR3 DNA reads as TGCGCCAGCAGCTTGGTCTCGGGAAGCTCCTACGAGCAGTACTTC. The encoded protein is CASSLVSGSSYEQYF.

The CDR3 DNA sequence: TGTGCCAGCAGCTTAGAGTGGGGGGGGTACGAGCAGTACTTC. It encodes CASSLEWGGYEQYF. This chain joins TRBV7-2 and TRBJ2-7, with 7 bases identical to TRBD2. This CDR3 is built from 14 residues. Germline loops: CDR1 SGHTA, CDR2 FQGNSA. Germline trimming cut 1 base from V and 4 bases from J; bases unmatched to any gene: 4.

This sequence joins TRBV9 and TRBJ2-1; 11 nucleotides agree with TRBD2. This CDR3 is 14 amino acids long. V dropped 5 bases and J dropped 5; count of bases not matched to a gene: 3. CDR1 and CDR2 (germline): SGDLS, YYNGEE. The CDR3 protein is CASSLAGGHNEQFF. The CDR3 DNA is TGTGCCAGCAGTCTAGCGGGGGGACACAATGAGCAGTTCTTC.

This chain uses TRBV2 with TRBJ2-3, with D perhaps matching TRBD2 (5 bases). With 6 bases removed from V and 0 bases from J, the gap between germline ends came to 13 bases. The CDR3 runs 15 residues. Germline assignment: CDR1 SNHLY and CDR2 FYNNEI. The CDR3: CASRDWSRSTDTQYF. The CDR3 region has the DNA TGTGCCAGCAGGGACTGGTCCCGTAGCACAGATACGCAGTATTTT.

This clone was picked up a small number of times. The chain links TRBV2 to TRBJ2-7; 11 bases agree with TRBD2. This CDR3 comprises 12 residues. The germline CDR1 and CDR2 sequences are SNHLY and FYNNEI. V dropped 6 bases and J dropped 7; count of bases not matched to a gene: 2. CDR3 bases: TGTGCCAGCAGGCTAGCGGGGGGTGAGCAGTACTTC. Translated, it gives CASRLAGGEQYF.

This chain connects TRBV6-1 to TRBJ2-1, with TRBD2 matching over 11 bases. Germline V gene sequence: CDR1 MNHNS, CDR2 SASEGT. The CDR3 has 14 residues. Trimming removed 8 bases from V and 7 bases from J; junction bases left unmatched: 7. The CDR3, as DNA: TGTGCCAGCCAACTAGCGGGGGAAAGTAATGAGCAGTTCTTC. Its protein is CASQLAGESNEQFF.

The chain joins TRBV19 to TRBJ2-5, with D perhaps matching TRBD2 (6 bases). Trimming removed 3 bases at V and 1 base at J, with 12 bases between. Germline assignment: CDR1 LNHDA and CDR2 SQIVND (reference sequence). This CDR3 has 15 residues. Here the CDR3 DNA reads TGTGCCAGTAGTATCGGGCTTAGCGGCCAAGAGACCCAGTACTTC. This encodes CASSIGLSGQETQYF.

V and J are TRBV10-3 and TRBJ1-3, with D unclear. V was pared by 10 bases and J by 1 base, with 2 bases between. The CDR3 length is 10 residues. The germline V gene has CDR1 ENHRY and CDR2 SYGVKD. CDR3: CATSGNTIYF. The CDR3 DNA follows: TGTGCCACATCTGGAAACACCATATATTTT.

This sequence joins TRBV9 and TRBJ2-2, with 13 bases aligning to TRBD2. CDR1 is SGDLS, CDR2 YYNGEE, per germline. V lost 4 bases and J lost 4; bases outside the gene matches: 4. The CDR3 loop spans 16 amino acids. CDR3 nucleotides: TGTGCCAGCAGCCCAAGGACTAGCGGGGGCACCGGGGAGCTGTTTTTT. Its translation is CASSPRTSGGTGELFF.

This rearrangement joins TRBV7-8 to TRBJ2-2; TRBD2 aligns across 14 bases. Germline CDR1 and CDR2: SGHVS and FQNEAQ. This CDR3 region has 20 residues. Unmatched junction bases numbered 12, after V lost 4 bases and J lost 2 bases. CDR3 protein: CASSSRLGTSGGINTGELFF. The CDR3 bases are TGTGCCAGCAGCTCGAGACTTGGGACTAGCGGGGGTATTAACACCGGGGAGCTGTTTTTT. Supplemented by reference TRBV7-8 and TRBJ2-2, the full variable domain reads GAGVSQSPRYKVAKRGQDVALRCDPISGHVSLFWYQQALGQGPEFLTYFQNEAQLDKSGLPSDRFFAERPEGSVSTLKIQRTQQEDSAVYLCASSSRLGTSGGINTGELFFGEGSRLTVL.

This clone appeared once. The chain links TRBV6-5 to TRBJ2-5, with 11 bases aligning to TRBD2. Germline V gene data show CDR1 as MNHEY and CDR2 as SVGAGI. V gave up 2 bases and J gave up 4 bases; unmatched junction bases: 6. The length of the CDR3 is 16 residues. The CDR3 spells CASSYRASGGSETQYF. The CDR3 DNA reads as TGTGCCAGCAGTTACAGGGCTAGCGGGGGGTCAGAGACCCAGTACTTC.

The V gene is TRBV10-2, the J gene TRBJ2-6, with D tentatively TRBD1 (6 bases). This CDR3 has 15 amino acids. V dropped 7 bases and J dropped 0 bases, with 10 bases sitting between them. Germline values: CDR1 WSHSY, CDR2 SAAADI. CDR3 coding DNA: TGCGCCAGCACCGAACAGGGCTCTGGGGCCAACGTCCTGACTTTC. This encodes CASTEQGSGANVLTF.

V gene TRBV6-6 combines with J gene TRBJ2-3, with D perhaps matching TRBD1 (6 bases). Per germline, CDR1 MNHNY and CDR2 SVGAGI (reference sequence). CDR3 size: 13 residues. V was trimmed by 5 bases and J by 15 bases, leaving 21 bases between them. CDR3 nucleotide sequence: TGTGCCAGCAGTAACGGGACACCCCGGTCTCGTTATTTT. It yields the protein CASSNGTPRSRYF.

The chain joins TRBV9 to TRBJ2-7; D may be TRBD1 (6 bases). This CDR3 is 13 amino acids long. Germline lookup yields CDR1 SGDLS and CDR2 YYNGEE. V lost 0 bases to trimming and J lost 7 bases, with 11 bases between them. The CDR3 loop is CASSVEQGREQYF. CDR3 in DNA: TGTGCCAGCAGCGTAGAGCAGGGGAGAGAGCAGTACTTC.

V usage is TRBV5-6 and J usage is TRBJ1-2; D might be TRBD1 (5 bases). CDR1 is SGHDT, CDR2 YYEEEE, per germline. This CDR3 comprises 14 residues. Trimming took 4 bases from V and 0 from J, leaving 10 bases between them. CDR3 in amino acids: CASSPDTSNYGYTF. DNA for the CDR3: TGTGCCAGCAGCCCGGACACCTCTAACTATGGCTACACCTTC.

This chain links TRBV4-3 with TRBJ1-2; D uncertain. The CDR3 is made up of 11 amino acids. The V gene's germline CDR1 is LGHNA and CDR2 YSLEER. V lost 5 bases to trimming and J lost 6 bases, with 7 bases between them. The CDR3: CASSEGNGYTF. The CDR3 DNA sequence: TGCGCCAGCAGCGAAGGTAATGGCTACACCTTC.

CDR3 residues: CSVTSTDYGYTF. The CDR3, as DNA: TGCAGCGTTACTAGCACAGACTATGGCTACACCTTC. The chain carries TRBV29-1 and TRBJ1-2; D is uncertain. The CDR3 is 12 amino acids. Between the trimmed V and J ends, which lost 5 bases and 3 bases, there was a span of 10 bases. Germline V lookup: CDR1 SQVTM, CDR2 ANQGSEA.

The genes are TRBV2 and TRBJ2-1; 13 bases map to TRBD2. The germline V gene has CDR1 SNHLY and CDR2 FYNNEI. The V and J ends lost 4 bases and 7 bases, in that order; junction bases with no gene match: 4. The CDR3 loop spans 15 amino acids. CDR3 region: CASSGTSGGDNEQFF. Written as DNA, the CDR3 is TGTGCCAGCAGTGGTACTAGCGGGGGGGATAATGAGCAGTTCTTC.

This chain links TRBV19 with TRBJ2-3, with no clear D. The germline CDR1 and CDR2 sequences are LNHDA and SQIVND (reference sequence). Trimming shortened V by 5 bases and J by 0 bases, and 18 bases separated the two germline ends. The CDR3 is 17 amino acids. CDR3 sequence reads: CASSALGLGASTDTQYF. The CDR3 nucleotides are TGTGCCAGTAGTGCTCTAGGCCTGGGTGCTAGCACAGATACGCAGTATTTT.

The chain carries TRBV12-5 and TRBJ2-7; TRBD2 agrees at 9 bases. Germline loops: CDR1 LGHNT, CDR2 FRNRAP. V shed 0 bases, J shed 4 bases, and the junction held 13 bases outside the gene matches. The CDR3 has 18 residues. DNA of the CDR3: TGTGCTAGTGGTTTGGTCCCTAATAGCGGGGGTCTCACGTACGAGCAGTACTTC. It is translated as CASGLVPNSGGLTYEQYF.

J is TRBJ1-4 and V is TRBV9, with TRBD1 matching over 8 bases. The CDR3 runs to 15 residues. CDR1 SGDLS and CDR2 YYNGEE come from the germline V gene. With 3 bases clipped from V and 3 bases from J, the junction kept 4 bases outside the gene matches. The DNA of the CDR3 is TGTGCCAGCAGCGAGGACAGGGAACCTAATGAAAAACTGTTTTTT. This codes for CASSEDREPNEKLFF.